This record looks at one TCR beta chain sequence and its context. Its binding antigen is unknown. No much larger clonotype is one base removed from it; base qualities were not supplied. The sample is drawn from a study of blood T cell repertoires in COVID-19 (dated by TCRdb to 2020 to 2022). In terms of the full investigation: Collaborator samples came from the United States, Italy and Spain and covered acute and convalescent phases of COVID-19. The material from the prospective study consisted of cDNA or gDNA derived from T cells, B-cell-depleted T cells, or PBMCs. Deeply sampled blood TCRbeta repertoires from subjects exposed to, actively infected with, or recovered from COVID-19 were included in the dataset. The repertoires were made available in a free public database intended to serve as a resource for research on the immune response to SARS-CoV-2. Samples came from the ongoing ImmuneRACE study (first 160 participants) plus 1,254 subjects from 6 global collaborators. The sample metadata nearly always contained a de-identified subject ID, COVID-19 status, age in years and sex. Where HLA class I and class II types were available, the types were taken from metadata supplied by the sample provider, not from assay-based typing.

From cysteine to phenylalanine, the CDR3 is 15 amino acids long. The read is trimmed to its CDR3 DNA, 45 bases read in frame from base 1. Trimming removed 5 bases from V and 0 bases from J, leaving 11 bases between the germline ends. CDR1 and CDR2 are read off the germline V gene (reference sequence) as SEHNR and FQNEAQ. TCRbeta CDR3 regions were amplified from genomic DNA using the immunoSEQ Assay, a bias-controlled multiplex PCR. The authors' analysis ran thus. Within the assay, amplification of reference gene primers was used to estimate how many nucleated cells each sample contained. To quantify the absolute abundance of each unique TCRbeta CDR3 rearrangement, sequence reads were collapsed and filtered. For each sample, productive Simpson clonality was calculated as the square root of Simpson's diversity index over productive rearrangements. Here the immuneACCESS table is served through TCRdb, limited to in-frame sequences with V and J called. Missing clones are a known gap in these copies; in checked studies unresolved V genes cover under half, and the rest lacks a known reason. The V and J calls and clone size come from that table; D and trimming were worked out from the DNA. The sample profile shows more than 150,000 clones; approximately 78% of them were found once. 2.8% of the sample is taken by the ten largest.

The research as a whole found: Clinical and demographic metadata were provided uncurated, with the amount varying by source and participant.

The collaborating institutions used their own protocols to collect whole blood in K2EDTA tubes. Collaborator samples were shipped for TCRbeta analysis as frozen whole blood, isolated PBMCs, or DNA extracted from either sample type. This sequence uses TRBV7-9 and TRBJ2-1, with TRBD2 as a weak D call on 5 bases. The origin of this receptor is an elderly woman with active or convalescent COVID-19. The sample taken for sequencing was peripheral blood. The CDR3 reads CASSLAGSSYNEQFF. The DNA sequence reads TGTGCCAGCAGCCTCGCGGGTAGCTCCTACAATGAGCAGTTCTTC.